The 18 T cell receptor beta chains listed next were all sequenced from one sample in a study of T cell changes during pregnancy in multiple sclerosis. Data came from immunoSEQ multiplex PCR; TCRdb stores just in-frame clones and leaves some out. Counted here are tens of thousands of clones, almost 95% occurring once; the ten biggest clones make up approximately 2.8%. Specimen: CD8+ T cells from peripheral blood mononuclear cells, collected in the third trimester of pregnancy. All receptors come from a female donor in good health, enrolled as a control in a pregnancy study.

The sample holds a few counts of this clone. The chain couples TRBV7-9 to TRBJ1-6, with a weak D call TRBD1 (5 bases). The germline V and J ends were trimmed by 0 bases and 9 bases, with 9 bases remaining between them. This CDR3 region has 14 residues. Germline CDR1 and CDR2: SEHNR and FQNEAQ (reference sequence). The CDR3 reads CASSLAGGGSPLHF. DNA of the CDR3: TGTGCCAGCAGCTTAGCGGGGGGTGGTTCACCCCTCCACTTT.

The table lists this clone with a count of one. The chain recombines TRBV6-1 with TRBJ2-7, with 8 bases lining up with TRBD1. There are 15 residues in the CDR3. CDR1 is MNHNS, CDR2 SASEGT, per germline. Germline trimming cut 5 bases from V and 2 bases from J; bases unmatched to any gene: 8. The CDR3 DNA follows: TGTGCCAGCAGTCCCGGACAGGGCCCCACCTACGAGCAGTACTTC. Its protein is CASSPGQGPTYEQYF.

V gene TRBV5-6 combines with J gene TRBJ2-1; TRBD2 might be the D (6 bases). V was pared by 0 bases and J by 2 bases, with 9 bases between. The germline CDR1 and CDR2 sequences are SGHDT and YYEEEE. This CDR3 spans 15 amino acids. CDR3: CASSLGGVAYNEQFF. Written as DNA, the CDR3 is TGTGCCAGCAGCTTGGGGGGGGTTGCCTACAATGAGCAGTTCTTC.

This chain joins TRBV21-1 and TRBJ2-5; the table calls TRBD2, which could not be checked here. TRBV21-1 is tagged as a pseudogene. The CDR3 runs 16 residues. The CDR3 is CASSKAPEELRETQYF. The CDR3 DNA reads TGTGCCAGCAGCAAAGCGCCGGAGGAGCTCAGGGAGACCCAGTACTTC.

CDR3 residues: CASSLDGTTYEQYF. DNA of the CDR3: TGCGCCAGCAGCTTGGACGGGACAACCTACGAGCAGTACTTC. The chain couples TRBV5-1 to TRBJ2-7; weak D call: TRBD1 (6 bases). V shed 0 bases and J shed 2 bases, with 9 bases lying between them. Germline lookup yields CDR1 SGHRS and CDR2 YFSETQ. The CDR3 is made up of 14 amino acids.

The gene calls are TRBV7-3 and TRBJ2-2, with 10 bases that match TRBD2. CDR1 and CDR2 (germline): SGHTA, FQGTGA. This CDR3 spans 15 amino acids. Trimming removed 1 base from V and 5 bases from J; junction bases left unmatched: 1. CDR3 nucleotide sequence: TGTGCCAGCAGCTTAATAGCGGGGGGTACCGGGGAGCTGTTTTTT. It encodes CASSLIAGGTGELFF.

The chain recombines TRBV30 with TRBJ2-6, with 7 bases lining up with TRBD1. The CDR3 is made up of 15 amino acids. V gave up 0 bases and J gave up 4 bases; unmatched junction bases: 3. Germline lookup yields CDR1 GTSNPN and CDR2 SVGIG (reference sequence). CDR3 DNA sequence: TGTGCCTGGAGTGTCACAGGGGTCGGGGCCAACGTCCTGACTTTC. Protein: CAWSVTGVGANVLTF.

CDR3 coding DNA: TGTGCCAGCGGACCCCTGAGTAGGACTCTCCCCGCCCTACGGGAAAAACTGTTTTTT. It codes for CASGPLSRTLPALREKLFF. J is TRBJ1-4 and V is TRBV27; D call uncertain. V was trimmed by 8 bases and J by 8 bases, leaving 33 bases between them. In germline, CDR1 is MNHEY, CDR2 SMNVEV (reference sequence). The CDR3 has 19 amino acids.

This clone was detected only once. It is unclear where the CDR3 begins or ends on the DNA, so no DNA is shown, and the CDR3 is as TCRdb lists it. The gene calls are TRBV29-1 and TRBJ1-2; no DNA check was done on the table's D call, TRBD1. The CDR3 length is 8 residues, termini included. The V gene's germline CDR1 is SQVTM and CDR2 ANQGSEA. CDR3 loop: CSVGQGAF.

This chain joins TRBV2 and TRBJ2-2; tentative D call: TRBD1 (5 bases). Trimming removed 1 base at V and 3 bases at J, with 15 bases between. Looked up from germline, CDR1 is SNHLY and CDR2 is FYNNEI. There are 17 residues in the CDR3. CDR3 amino acids: CASSEDSGFRDTGELFF. CDR3 nucleotide sequence: TGTGCCAGCAGTGAAGACTCAGGGTTTCGAGACACCGGGGAGCTGTTTTTT.

The chain links TRBV15 to TRBJ2-1, with TRBD2 matching 9 bases. CDR1 is LNHNV and CDR2 is YYDKDF in the germline V gene (reference sequence). The CDR3 runs to 15 residues. Trimming took 0 bases from V and 4 from J; bases not matched to a gene: 1. Here the CDR3 DNA reads TGTGCCACCAGCAGAGAGCGGGGGGGTTACAATGAGCAGTTCTTC. Encoded protein: CATSRERGGYNEQFF.

The chain couples TRBV7-9 to TRBJ2-1; no clear D gene. The V gene's germline CDR1 is SEHNR and CDR2 FQNEAQ (reference sequence). Trimming took off 2 bases at V and 4 bases at J, with 9 bases between the two ends. The CDR3 consists of 14 residues. The DNA for the CDR3 is TGTGCCAGCAGCTTATCTGGGCAGTACAATGAGCAGTTCTTC. This codes for CASSLSGQYNEQFF.

The V call is TRBV5-6, the J call TRBJ1-6; D may be TRBD1 (5 bases). CDR1 and CDR2 from the germline V gene are SGHDT and YYEEEE. The CDR3 is 15 residues long. V was clipped by 1 base and J by 0 bases, with 5 bases between them. This chain's CDR3 is CASSLTGSYNSPLHF. CDR3 in DNA: TGTGCCAGCAGCTTGACAGGCTCCTATAATTCACCCCTCCACTTT.

This clone was seen a single time. The chain has TRBV4-1 and TRBJ2-5; D is perhaps TRBD1 (7 bases). This CDR3 has 14 residues. In germline, CDR1 is MGHRA, CDR2 YSYEKL. V dropped 2 bases and J dropped 5 bases, with 12 bases sitting between them. DNA of the CDR3: TGCGCCAGCAGCCAACAGGGGGGAGTGGAGACCCAGTACTTC. Translating it yields CASSQQGGVETQYF.

The chain employs TRBV11-2 and TRBJ1-2, with 8 positions matching TRBD1. The V gene end was trimmed by 4 bases and the J gene end by 10 bases; junction bases not matched to a gene: 5. This CDR3 is 12 amino acids long. Germline CDR1 reads SGHAT; CDR2 reads FQNNGV. The DNA of the CDR3 is TGTGCCAGCAGCTACAGGACAGGGTACTACACCTTC. Its translation: CASSYRTGYYTF.

The rearrangement links TRBV9 to TRBJ2-2; 8 nucleotides match TRBD1. V shed 2 bases and J 3 bases; nucleotides not matched to a gene: 0. This CDR3 has 14 amino acids. Germline values: CDR1 SGDLS, CDR2 YYNGEE. The CDR3 coding sequence is TGTGCCAGCAGCGTGACAGGGGACACCGGGGAGCTGTTTTTT. Translation: CASSVTGDTGELFF. The whole variable domain, filled in from reference TRBV9 and TRBJ2-2, reads DSGVTQTPKHLITATGQRVTLRCSPRSGDLSVYWYQQSLDQGLQFLIQYYNGEERAKGNILERFSAQQFPDLHSELNLSSLELGDSALYFCASSVTGDTGELFFGEGSRLTVL.

This clone was observed once. This chain connects TRBV27 to TRBJ2-1; 7 positions match TRBD1. The length of the CDR3 is 15 residues. The ends lost 0 bases at V and 4 bases at J; junction bases unmatched: 3. The germline gives CDR1 MNHEY, CDR2 SMNVEV (reference sequence). CDR3 protein: CASSLSGGFYNEQFF. The CDR3 DNA follows: TGTGCCAGCAGTTTATCAGGGGGCTTTTACAATGAGCAGTTCTTC.

A few counts support this clone. This chain connects TRBV10-2 to TRBJ1-1, with a possible D match to TRBD1 (6 bases). The CDR3 has 14 residues. The germline gives CDR1 WSHSY, CDR2 SAAADI. V lost 0 bases and J 4 bases, leaving 9 bases between the germline ends. The CDR3 DNA reads TGCGCCAGCAGTGAGTCGAGGGGGTCCACTGAAGCTTTCTTT. Protein product: CASSESRGSTEAFF.